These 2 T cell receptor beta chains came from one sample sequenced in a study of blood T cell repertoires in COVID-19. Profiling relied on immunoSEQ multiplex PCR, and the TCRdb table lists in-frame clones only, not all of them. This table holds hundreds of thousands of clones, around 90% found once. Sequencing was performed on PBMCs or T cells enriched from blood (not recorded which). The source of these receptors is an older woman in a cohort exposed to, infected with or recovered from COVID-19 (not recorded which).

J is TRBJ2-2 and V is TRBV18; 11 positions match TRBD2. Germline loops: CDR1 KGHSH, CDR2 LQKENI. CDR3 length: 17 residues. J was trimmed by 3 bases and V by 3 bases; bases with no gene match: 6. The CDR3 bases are TGTGCCAGCTCACCTGTAGCGGGAGGGCCCTACACCGGGGAGCTGTTTTTT. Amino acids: CASSPVAGGPYTGELFF.

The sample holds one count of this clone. CDR3 nucleotide sequence: TGTGCCTGGAGGTGGGGACTAGCGGGAGGGCTGTCCTACAATGAGCAGTTCTTC. Its translation is CAWRWGLAGGLSYNEQFF. The V and J genes are TRBV30 and TRBJ2-1, with TRBD2 identical over 16 bases. Germline loops: CDR1 GTSNPN, CDR2 SVGIG (reference sequence). V was clipped by 3 bases and J by 1 base; unmatched bases: 6. This CDR3 has 18 residues.